These 8 T cell receptor beta chains share one sample of origin, sequenced in a study of beta chain features in type 1 diabetes. Notes on the study in general: Shortening of TCRB CDR3s, moderate but significant, appeared in all four CD4+ subsets of Type 1 diabetes patients.

Expressed TCRB transcripts were sequenced, since all the RNA that had been isolated was reverse transcribed. Generated by immunoSEQ multiplex PCR, the TCRdb table keeps only in-frame clones and is missing some. The table shows around 340,000 clones, with roughly 8.8% occurring only once. These TCRs' antigens remain unknown. What was sequenced was central memory CD4+ T cells from blood. Source of these receptors: a man aged 25 to 45 with type 1 diabetes.

This clone was recorded a few times. The gene calls are TRBV18 and TRBJ2-7, with D perhaps TRBD2 (5 bases). The CDR3 has 15 amino acids. Germline lookup yields CDR1 KGHSH and CDR2 LQKENI. V shed 3 bases and J shed 1 base, with 13 bases lying between them. The CDR3 region is CASSPFERTSYEQYF. Here the CDR3 DNA reads TGTGCCAGCTCACCTTTCGAGCGGACTTCCTACGAGCAGTACTTC.

Only a few counts were recorded for this clone. CDR3 residues: CASSLLGQVNTGELFF. CDR3 nucleotide sequence: TGTGCCAGCAGCTTACTGGGACAGGTGAACACCGGGGAGCTGTTTTTT. The V gene is TRBV7-2, the J gene TRBJ2-2; the match to TRBD1 covers 8 bases. V trimming: 2 bases; J trimming: 1 base; junction bases outside the gene matches: 3. CDR3 length: 16 residues. CDR1 is SGHTA, CDR2 FQGNSA, per germline.

V is TRBV5-4 and J is TRBJ2-1; 10 bases align to TRBD2. Per germline, CDR1 SGHNT and CDR2 YYREEE (reference sequence). The CDR3 totals 15 residues. V was clipped by 7 bases and J by 9 bases; unmatched bases: 13. The CDR3 DNA reads TGTGCCAGCCACATGACCCAGCGGGGGGGACGTGAGCAGTTCTTC. Protein: CASHMTQRGGREQFF.

There are a few counts of this clone. A read error may be the cause here, since a much bigger clone is one base away. Other DNA sequences in the same sample also yield this CDR3. The rearrangement uses TRBV7-2 and TRBJ2-3; 10 bases agree with TRBD2. The germline gives CDR1 SGHTA, CDR2 FQGNSA. J was trimmed by 5 bases and V by 1 base; bases with no gene match: 0. The CDR3 loop spans 14 amino acids. CDR3 DNA sequence: TGTGCCAGCAGCTTAGGGACTAGCGGAGATACGCAGTATTTT. As protein: CASSLGTSGDTQYF.

A note on this clone: The same CDR3 also results from other DNA sequences found in this sample. The genes are TRBV30 and TRBJ1-2; possibly TRBD1 for D (6 bases). V was cut by 0 bases and J by 8 bases, with 7 bases left in between. This CDR3 is 11 amino acids long. CDR1 and CDR2 (germline): GTSNPN, SVGIG (reference sequence). CDR3 bases: TGTGCCTGGAGTGTTGGGGGCGGCTACACCTTC. This sequence encodes CAWSVGGGYTF.

The V and J genes are TRBV10-3 and TRBJ2-7, with a weak D call TRBD1 (5 bases). The germline gives CDR1 ENHRY, CDR2 SYGVKD. The CDR3 totals 13 residues. Trimming took 3 bases from V and 2 from J, leaving 8 bases between them. The DNA of the CDR3 is TGTGCCATCAGTGACACGGACACCTACGAGCAGTACTTC. Translating it yields CAISDTDTYEQYF.

CDR3 sequence: CASSHLREQYF. CDR3 coding DNA: TGTGCCAGCAGTCACCTAAGGGAGCAGTACTTC. V is TRBV6-6 and J is TRBJ2-7; no firm D call. Germline assignment: CDR1 MNHNY and CDR2 SVGAGI (reference sequence). CDR3 length: 11 amino acids. Between the trimmed V and J ends, which lost 5 bases and 7 bases, there was a span of 9 bases.

The chain employs TRBV4-3 and TRBJ2-3; D is unresolved. CDR3 size: 15 residues. CDR1 LGHNA and CDR2 YSLEER come from the germline V gene. Trimming stripped 0 bases from V and 2 bases from J, with 9 bases between. The CDR3 region is CASSQDPGFTDTQYF. CDR3 nucleotide sequence: TGCGCCAGCAGCCAAGATCCCGGGTTCACAGATACGCAGTATTTT.